This T cell receptor (beta chain) is drawn from a study of shared clonotypes between healthy human individuals. As for the study in general: Serving as donors were a couple of women and three men, whose ages spanned 18 to 49.

The CDR3 is 15 residues long. The germline V gene encodes CDR1 LNHDA and CDR2 SQIVND (reference sequence). As for this clone: Its antigen is still unknown.

Sequenced by immunoSEQ multiplex PCR; TCRdb stores in-frame clones only, minus some. The table has about a million clones, approximately 75% seen once; the top ten hold about 0.94%. Broader study findings: Clonotype sharing among donors likely depends on sequencing depth.

The investigators split CD4+ cells into a CD45RA+ naive subset and a CD45RA-negative memory subset. This sequence originates from a man aged 18 to 29 in good health. Some clones in this sample may be carry-over from other donors' samples. The chain employs TRBV19 and TRBJ2-5; a possible D gene is TRBD1 (5 bases). Near its end, the DNA agrees better with TRBJ2-7, so the J call may be wrong. The sequenced sample was memory CD4+ T cells from PBMCs. Sample subset: CD45RA-negative fraction. CDR3 sequence (DNA): TGTGCCAGTAGTATAGGTTGGGGCAGTTCCTACGAGCAGTACTTC. This sequence encodes CASSIGWGSSYEQYF.